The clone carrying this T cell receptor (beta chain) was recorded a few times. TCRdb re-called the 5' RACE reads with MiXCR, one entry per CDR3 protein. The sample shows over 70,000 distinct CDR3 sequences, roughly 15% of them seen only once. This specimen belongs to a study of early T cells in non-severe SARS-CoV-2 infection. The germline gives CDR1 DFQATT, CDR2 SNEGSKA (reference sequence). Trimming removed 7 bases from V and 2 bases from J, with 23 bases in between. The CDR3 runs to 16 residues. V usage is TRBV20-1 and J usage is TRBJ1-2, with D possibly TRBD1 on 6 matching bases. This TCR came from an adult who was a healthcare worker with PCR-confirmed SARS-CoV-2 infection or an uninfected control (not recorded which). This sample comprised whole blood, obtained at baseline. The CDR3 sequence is CSELEQGKWDNYGYTF. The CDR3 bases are TGCAGTGAACTCGAACAGGGAAAATGGGACAACTATGGCTACACCTTC.